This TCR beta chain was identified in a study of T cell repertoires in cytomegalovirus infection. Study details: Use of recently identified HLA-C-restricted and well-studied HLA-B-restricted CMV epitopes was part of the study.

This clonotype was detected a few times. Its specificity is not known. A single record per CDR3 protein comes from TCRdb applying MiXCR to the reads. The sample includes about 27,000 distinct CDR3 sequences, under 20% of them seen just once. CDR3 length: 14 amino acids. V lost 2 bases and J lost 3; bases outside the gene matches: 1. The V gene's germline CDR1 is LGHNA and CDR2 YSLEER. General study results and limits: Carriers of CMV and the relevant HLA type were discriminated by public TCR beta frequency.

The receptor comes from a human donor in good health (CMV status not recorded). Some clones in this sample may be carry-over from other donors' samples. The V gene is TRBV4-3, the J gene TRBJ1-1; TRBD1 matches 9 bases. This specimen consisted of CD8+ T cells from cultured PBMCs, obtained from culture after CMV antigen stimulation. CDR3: CASSQNRGHTEAFF. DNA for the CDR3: TGCGCCAGCAGCCAAAACAGGGGGCACACTGAAGCTTTCTTT.